The 32 T cell receptor beta chains presented below share a single source sample, sequenced in a study of T-cell reconstitution after alpha-beta-depleted transplantation in children. The authors prepared the TCRbeta library with unique molecular identifiers. MiXCR, run by TCRdb on the PCR reads, gives a single entry per CDR3 protein. The sample records about 340,000 distinct CDR3 sequences, 10% to 15% being singletons. The sequencing here drew on PBMCs, taken from the stem cell graft. The origin of the receptors is a human donor who donated a stem cell graft to a child with Fanconi anemia.

This clonotype was seen a few times. The chain employs TRBV18 and TRBJ1-5; D perhaps matches TRBD1 (6 bases). The germline CDR1 and CDR2 sequences are KGHSH and LQKENI. The V end was cut by 8 bases, the J end by 3 bases, with 11 bases between. The CDR3 contains 13 residues. The CDR3 reads CASTGQYNQPQHF. The DNA for the CDR3 is TGTGCCAGCACTGGACAGTACAATCAGCCCCAGCATTTT.

The rearrangement uses TRBV20-1 and TRBJ2-3; D may match TRBD1 or TRBD2 (6 bases each). The CDR3 runs to 15 residues. Trimming removed 2 bases from V and 2 bases from J, with 14 bases in between. CDR1 DFQATT and CDR2 SNEGSKA come from the germline V gene (reference sequence). The CDR3 DNA reads TGCAGTGCTAGATCTCCGGGGGCTATCACAGATACGCAGTATTTT. The encoded protein is CSARSPGAITDTQYF.

This clonotype has more than one count but fewer than ten. The chain is built from TRBV6-1 and TRBJ1-4; D possibly corresponds to TRBD1 (6 bases). The CDR3 has 15 amino acids. In germline, CDR1 is MNHNS, CDR2 SASEGT. V was cut by 5 bases and J by 0 bases, with 10 bases left in between. CDR3 DNA sequence: TGTGCCAGCAGTCTTTACAGGGCAACTAATGAAAAACTGTTTTTT. This codes for CASSLYRATNEKLFF.

This clonotype was observed at least ten times. This CDR3 is CASSEQWSAPREQYV. The DNA for the CDR3 is TGTGCCAGCAGTGAGCAGTGGAGCGCTCCTCGAGAGCAGTACGTC. The V and J genes are TRBV6-1 and TRBJ2-7; no firm D call. Germline lookup yields CDR1 MNHNS and CDR2 SASEGT. The CDR3 totals 15 residues. V lost 3 bases, J lost 7 bases, and 19 bases lay in between.

This clonotype has only a few counts. The V and J genes are TRBV29-1 and TRBJ1-1; no clear D. CDR1 and CDR2 from the germline V gene are SQVTM and ANQGSEA. V gave up 4 bases and J gave up 7 bases, with 13 bases separating them. The CDR3 is made up of 12 amino acids. The CDR3 nucleotides read TGCAGCGTTGGTATGGCCGCGGGTGAAGCTTTCTTT. It is translated as CSVGMAAGEAFF.

This clonotype was found a few times. J is TRBJ2-2 and V is TRBV7-6; maybe TRBD2 (5 bases). This CDR3 is built from 16 residues. V lost 1 base, J lost 3 bases, and 12 bases lay in between. Germline lookup yields CDR1 SGHVS and CDR2 FNYEAQ. The CDR3 coding sequence is TGTGCCAGCAGCTTAGATGGAGGATTACACACCGGGGAGCTGTTTTTT. Its translation: CASSLDGGLHTGELFF.

There are a few counts of this clonotype. The rearrangement links TRBV6-2 or TRBV6-3 to TRBJ2-6; 7 bases line up with TRBD1. The CDR3 consists of 19 residues. Trimming took 6 bases from V and 0 from J; bases not matched to a gene: 14. Germline CDR1 MNHEY, CDR2 SVGEGT. For the CDR3, the DNA is TGTGCCAGCAGACGCCAAATCCCGGGACAGCACTCTGGGGCCAACGTCCTGACTTTC. Translating gives CASRRQIPGQHSGANVLTF.

In this sample, this clonotype turned up a few times. This sequence joins TRBV28 and TRBJ1-1; D unresolved. Germline CDR1 is MDHEN and CDR2 is SYDVKM. V shed 5 bases and J shed 11 bases, with 12 bases lying between them. The CDR3 covers 11 residues. The CDR3 DNA sequence: TGTGCCAGCAGTCCCCACCTAGAGGCTTTCTTT. Translated, it gives CASSPHLEAFF.

In this sample, this clonotype turned up many times. The chain uses TRBV3-1 and TRBJ2-7; D gene uncertain. Between the trimmed V and J ends, which lost 4 bases and 3 bases, there was a span of 10 bases. Per germline, CDR1 LGHDT and CDR2 YNNKEL (reference sequence). The CDR3 totals 13 residues. In DNA, the CDR3 is TGTGCCAGCAGCCTGGCCCCCTACTACGAGCAGTACGTC. Translating gives CASSLAPYYEQYV.

This clonotype was counted ten times or more. The chain combines TRBV7-8 with TRBJ1-1; D remains ambiguous. The CDR3 is 12 amino acids. Germline V gene data show CDR1 as SGHVS and CDR2 as FQNEAQ. V lost 0 bases, J lost 10 bases, and 9 bases lay in between. DNA of the CDR3: TGTGCCAGCAGCTTAGCGGGCAGGTCAGCTTTCTTT. Translating gives CASSLAGRSAFF.

V gene TRBV30 combines with J gene TRBJ1-5; the match to TRBD1 covers 8 bases. The length of the CDR3 is 14 residues. Germline V gene data show CDR1 as GTSNPN and CDR2 as SVGIG (reference sequence). J lost 2 bases, V lost 2 bases, and 2 bases had no gene match. CDR3 residues: CAWSLTGGNQPQHF. Written as DNA, the CDR3 is TGTGCCTGGAGTTTGACAGGGGGCAATCAGCCCCAGCATTTT.

There are many counts of this clonotype. This rearrangement joins TRBV4-3 to TRBJ2-3; D is ambiguous. There are 13 residues in the CDR3. V lost 4 bases, J lost 4 bases, and 9 bases lay in between. Germline loops: CDR1 LGHNA, CDR2 YSLEER. The CDR3 loop is CASSPTLSDTQYF. The CDR3, as DNA: TGCGCCAGCAGCCCCACGTTATCAGATACGCAGTATTTT.

In the case of this clonotype: Germline is not matched at one junction end, which may reflect a read error. The rearrangement joins TRBV20-1 to TRBJ2-6; tentative D call: TRBD1 (5 bases). This CDR3 region has 12 residues. Germline V CDR1 and CDR2: DFQATT, SNEGSKA (reference sequence). The DNA for the CDR3 is TGCAGTGCCGAAGCTGGGGCCAGCGTCCTGACTTTC. This translates into CSAEAGASVLTF.

V is TRBV19 and J is TRBJ1-2; maybe TRBD1 (6 bases). V shed 5 bases and J shed 8 bases, with 21 bases lying between them. There are 15 residues in the CDR3. Germline CDR1 LNHDA, CDR2 SQIVND (reference sequence). The CDR3 region has the DNA TGTGCCAGTAGTTTCTTACAGGGTTCTATCGGCGGCTACACCTTC. Residues: CASSFLQGSIGGYTF.

This clonotype was counted only a few times. The chain links TRBV20-1 to TRBJ2-5; 10 positions agree with TRBD2. V lost 3 bases to trimming and J lost 5 bases; unmatched junction nucleotides: 9. The CDR3 sequence is 15 residues long. Germline V lookup: CDR1 DFQATT, CDR2 SNEGSKA (reference sequence). The CDR3 DNA reads TGCAGTGCTAGTGTTTCGCTAGCGGGGGAGGAGACCCAGTACTTC. Protein product: CSASVSLAGEETQYF.

This clonotype has a handful of counts. The chain joins TRBV6-2 or TRBV6-3 to TRBJ2-1, with a weak D call TRBD2 (5 bases). The CDR3 is 12 residues long. CDR1 MNHEY and CDR2 SVGEGT come from the germline V gene. V was shortened by 8 bases and J by 2 bases, with 7 bases between the two germline ends. CDR3 sequence (DNA): TGTGCCAGCGGGGAGCCCTACAATGAGCAGTTCTTC. This sequence encodes CASGEPYNEQFF.

There are many counts of this clonotype. The chain recombines TRBV20-1 with TRBJ1-1, with D unclear. V lost 3 bases to trimming and J lost 8 bases, with 10 bases between them. The germline gives CDR1 DFQATT, CDR2 SNEGSKA (reference sequence). This CDR3 is 11 amino acids long. The CDR3 DNA sequence: TGCAGTGCTAGTCTCGTTGGCGAAGCTTTCTTT. Encoded protein: CSASLVGEAFF.

There are many counts of this clonotype. J is TRBJ1-1 and V is TRBV12-3 or TRBV12-4; no firm D call. Trimming stripped 3 bases from V and 4 bases from J, with 6 bases between. There are 12 residues in the CDR3. CDR3 DNA: TGTGCCAGCAGTTTTCTCGCCACTGAAGCTTTCTTT. Translating gives CASSFLATEAFF.

The gene calls are TRBV27 and TRBJ2-1; D may be TRBD1 or TRBD2 (6 bases each). The CDR3 runs to 13 residues. The V end was cut by 1 base, the J end by 8 bases, with 9 bases between. Germline V gene data show CDR1 as MNHEY and CDR2 as SMNVEV (reference sequence). CDR3 sequence (DNA): TGTGCCAGCAGTTTATTAAGGGGGGATGAGCAGTTCTTC. This gives the protein CASSLLRGDEQFF.

This clonotype came up a few times. This chain links TRBV10-3 with TRBJ2-1; possibly TRBD1 or TRBD2 for D (5 bases each). CDR3 length: 13 amino acids. CDR1 and CDR2 from the germline V gene are ENHRY and SYGVKD. The V gene lost 2 bases and the J gene lost 4 bases, with 6 bases spanning the gap. The CDR3 DNA follows: TGTGCCATCAGTGAGGGGGGATACAATGAGCAGTTCTTC. It translates to CAISEGGYNEQFF.

This clonotype was seen at least ten times. The CDR3 DNA is TGTGCCAGCAGCGTAGTAAGCCTTGACGGGAACTATGGCTACACCTTC. Its translation is CASSVVSLDGNYGYTF. The chain recombines TRBV9 with TRBJ1-2; no definite D call. V was trimmed by 0 bases and J by 2 bases, leaving 14 bases between them. The CDR3 is made up of 16 amino acids. Germline CDR1 is SGDLS and CDR2 is YYNGEE.

This clonotype was seen at least ten times. The J gene is TRBJ2-5, the V gene TRBV7-8, with D possibly being TRBD1 (6 bases). The CDR3 is 15 residues long. Trimming removed 8 bases from V and 4 bases from J, with 20 bases in between. The V gene's germline CDR1 is SGHVS and CDR2 FQNEAQ. CDR3 sequence (DNA): TGTGCCAGCGGCATAACAGGGAAGGTCGGAGAGACCCAGTACTTC. Its protein product is CASGITGKVGETQYF.

This clonotype has only a few counts. This chain joins TRBV28 and TRBJ2-5; D is undetermined. Per germline, CDR1 MDHEN and CDR2 SYDVKM. The CDR3 runs 14 residues. V dropped 3 bases and J dropped 5 bases, with 13 bases sitting between them. The CDR3 here is CASSLIAPKETQYF. Written as DNA, the CDR3 is TGTGCCAGCAGTTTGATCGCCCCGAAGGAGACCCAGTACTTC.

DNA of the CDR3: TGCGCCAGCAGCTTGGACGGGACAGGGAATCAGCCCCAGCATTTT. As protein: CASSLDGTGNQPQHF. V usage is TRBV5-1 and J usage is TRBJ1-5; 9 bases fit TRBD1. This CDR3 has 15 amino acids. Trimming cost V 0 bases and J 4 bases; bases outside gene matches: 2. The germline V gene has CDR1 SGHRS and CDR2 YFSETQ.

This clonotype was seen only a few times. The J gene is TRBJ1-1, the V gene TRBV9; D gene uncertain. Trimming stripped 0 bases from V and 0 bases from J, with 6 bases between. The CDR3 is 14 amino acids. Germline loops: CDR1 SGDLS, CDR2 YYNGEE. The CDR3 DNA sequence: TGTGCCAGCAGCGTAGGACACTTGAACACTGAAGCTTTCTTT. Residues: CASSVGHLNTEAFF.

This clonotype was seen a few times. This sequence joins TRBV9 and TRBJ1-6; D is unclear. Germline CDR1 is SGDLS and CDR2 is YYNGEE. This CDR3 contains 14 residues. The V end lost 6 bases, the J end lost 7 bases, and 14 bases lay between the germline ends. The DNA of the CDR3 is TGTGCCAGCACCCGACTAGACGGGAATTCACCCCTCCACTTT. Translated, it gives CASTRLDGNSPLHF.

At least ten counts were recorded for this clonotype. The V call is TRBV29-1, the J call TRBJ2-1, with a weak D call TRBD2 (6 bases). CDR3 length equals 15 residues. In germline, CDR1 is SQVTM, CDR2 ANQGSEA. The V and J ends lost 5 bases and 8 bases respectively, with 22 bases between them. CDR3 sequence reads: CSVRASVHQSDEQFF. CDR3 in DNA: TGCAGCGTTAGGGCTAGCGTTCACCAATCGGATGAGCAGTTCTTC.

This clonotype was detected only a few times. The chain is built from TRBV3-1 and TRBJ1-5; 8 positions agree with TRBD1. V shed 6 bases and J 4 bases; nucleotides not matched to a gene: 5. The CDR3 runs to 14 residues. Germline V gives CDR1 LGHDT, CDR2 YNNKEL (reference sequence). CDR3 sequence reads: CASSPWDRNQPQHF. The CDR3 coding sequence is TGTGCCAGCAGTCCTTGGGACAGGAATCAGCCCCAGCATTTT. Full variable domain (remainder filled in from reference TRBV3-1 and TRBJ1-5): DTAVSQTPKYLVTQMGNDKSIKCEQNLGHDTMYWYKQDSKKFLKIMFSYNNKELIINETVPNRFSPKSPDKAHLNLHINSLELGDSAVYFCASSPWDRNQPQHFGDGTRLSIL.

This clonotype was seen only a few times. This chain joins TRBV11-3 and TRBJ2-3; 11 nucleotides align to TRBD2. This CDR3 is built from 17 residues. Germline trimming cut 2 bases from V and 2 bases from J; bases unmatched to any gene: 6. The germline CDR1 and CDR2 sequences are SGHNT and YENEEA. CDR3 coding DNA: TGTGCCAGCAGCTTACCTAGCGGGGGGACAGACACAGATACGCAGTATTTT. Translation: CASSLPSGGTDTDTQYF.

The chain couples TRBV28 to TRBJ1-5; no clear D gene. This CDR3 has 14 residues. Germline V gene lookup returns CDR1 MDHEN and CDR2 SYDVKM. Trimming removed 5 bases from V and 0 bases from J, with 8 bases in between. CDR3 sequence: CASSKLFSNQPQHF. The CDR3 DNA follows: TGTGCCAGCAGTAAGCTTTTTAGCAATCAGCCCCAGCATTTT.

The chain carries TRBV20-1 and TRBJ2-1; 8 bases match TRBD2. Germline CDR1 and CDR2: DFQATT and SNEGSKA (reference sequence). V lost 3 bases, J lost 8 bases, and 9 bases stayed unmatched. The CDR3 is 14 residues long. For the CDR3, the DNA is TGCAGTGCTAGGGGCCGGGGACTAGGCCATGAGCAGTTCTTC. Residues: CSARGRGLGHEQFF.

The chain uses TRBV5-1 and TRBJ1-5, with TRBD1 as a possible D gene (5 bases). Germline lookup yields CDR1 SGHRS and CDR2 YFSETQ. The CDR3 runs 15 residues. The V end lost 1 base, the J end lost 1 base, and 9 bases lay between the germline ends. CDR3 amino acids: CASSLWGESNQPQHF. The DNA of the CDR3 is TGCGCCAGCAGCTTGTGGGGGGAAAGCAATCAGCCCCAGCATTTT.